The rows below give T cell receptor beta chains drawn from one sample of a study of T cells in localized non-small cell lung cancer. Clones were sequenced by immunoSEQ multiplex PCR, and TCRdb holds only the in-frame ones, with some missing. Of 4,000 to 5,000 clones listed, roughly 25% were seen once; the top ten hold 7% to 10%. Here the sequenced sample was lung tumor tissue, taken before any cancer treatment. The receptors were gathered from a male donor at least 60 years old with stage I lung adenocarcinoma. Each CDR3 is given with its conserved first and last residue. The D gene is left open where the match is weak. Clone size is stated in some rows and not others, as once, few, many or a class when expanded.

TRBV6-8,TRBJ1-6,large,-,CASIDQGLYNSPLHF,TGTGCCAGCATCGACCAGGGTTTGTATAATTCACCCCTCCACTTT
TRBV11-3,TRBJ1-5,-,-,CASSLDAAATGNQPQHF,TGTGCCAGCAGCTTAGACGCCGCGGCCACAGGGAATCAGCCCCAGCATTTT
TRBV11-3,TRBJ2-7,medium-sized,-,CASSRREAQGAGEQYF,TGTGCCAGCAGCCGCCGGGAGGCTCAGGGGGCGGGCGAGCAGTACTTC
TRBV11-3,TRBJ1-5,few,-,CASSPQTASQPQHF,TGTGCCAGCAGCCCCCAGACCGCCAGTCAGCCCCAGCATTTT
TRBV29-1,TRBJ2-7,-,TRBD1,CSVGRGRNEQYF,TGCAGCGTTGGCAGGGGGCGCAACGAGCAGTACTTC
TRBV6-8,TRBJ2-2,few,-,CASSTQVLADTGELFF,TGTGCCAGCAGTACCCAAGTTCTCGCCGACACCGGGGAGCTGTTTTTT
TRBV29-1,TRBJ1-1,few,-,CSVPVGGLNTEAFF,TGCAGCGTCCCGGTGGGGGGACTGAACACTGAAGCTTTCTTT
TRBV30,TRBJ2-7,few,-,CAWSVPGAGEQYF,TGTGCCTGGAGTGTACCCGGGGCCGGCGAGCAGTACTTC
TRBV6-8,TRBJ2-1,few,TRBD2,CASTLAGASYNEQFF,TGTGCCAGCACTCTAGCGGGGGCCTCCTACAATGAGCAGTTCTTC
TRBV11-3,TRBJ2-3,-,TRBD1,CASSPGQTYTDTQYF,TGTGCCAGCAGCCCGGGACAGACCTATACAGATACGCAGTATTTT
TRBV18,TRBJ2-2,-,-,CASSPQGRELSTGELFF,TGTGCCAGCTCACCACAGGGAAGGGAACTCTCCACCGGGGAGCTGTTTTTT
TRBV11-3,TRBJ2-2,-,TRBD2,CASSPLTSPTLGIGELFF,TGTGCCAGCAGCCCACTGACTAGCCCAACCCTCGGTATTGGGGAGCTGTTTTTT
TRBV5-1,TRBJ2-2,few,-,CASSLLASYTGELFF,TGCGCCAGCAGCTTGTTGGCCAGCTACACCGGGGAGCTGTTTTTT
TRBV19,TRBJ2-7,-,TRBD2,CATKLGSGGNYEQYF,TGTGCCACCAAACTGGGTAGCGGGGGGAACTACGAGCAGTACTTC
TRBV18,TRBJ1-2,-,-,CASSPQQLDFYGYTF,TGTGCCAGCTCACCACAGCAGTTAGACTTCTATGGCTACACCTTC
TRBV9,TRBJ2-3,-,TRBD2,CASSSRVAGGPTDTQYF,TGTGCCAGCAGCTCAAGGGTAGCGGGGGGCCCGACAGATACGCAGTATTTT
TRBV29-1,TRBJ1-2,-,-,CSVEPNVGDGYTF,TGCAGCGTTGAACCCAATGTGGGGGATGGCTACACCTTC
TRBV6-8,TRBJ2-5,few,TRBD1,CASRSPGDRGQETQYF,TGTGCCAGCAGATCCCCCGGGGACAGGGGTCAAGAGACCCAGTACTTC
TRBV9,TRBJ1-1,medium-sized,-,CASSPHHGVGEAFF,TGTGCCAGCAGCCCGCATCACGGGGTAGGTGAAGCTTTCTTT
TRBV18,TRBJ2-2,once,-,CASSPQRGTNTGELFF,TGTGCCAGCTCACCACAAAGGGGTACGAACACCGGGGAGCTGTTTTTT
TRBV11-3,TRBJ1-5,medium-sized,-,CASSLGGFNQPQHF,TGTGCCAGCAGCTTAGGCGGCTTCAATCAGCCCCAGCATTTT
TRBV6-4,TRBJ1-6,-,-,CASSYPRGRGGGSPLHF,TGTGCCAGCAGTTACCCAAGAGGTAGGGGCGGAGGTTCACCCCTCCACTTT
TRBV11-3,TRBJ1-1,medium-sized,-,CASSLFRHLNTEAFF,TGTGCCAGCAGCTTGTTTCGTCACTTGAACACTGAAGCTTTCTTT
TRBV25-1,TRBJ1-2,-,-,CATQPQGPNYGYTF,TGTGCCACACAACCCCAGGGCCCCAACTATGGCTACACCTTC
TRBV9,TRBJ1-6,medium-sized,-,CASSGSVYNSPLHF,TGTGCCAGCAGCGGGTCAGTGTATAATTCACCCCTCCACTTT
TRBV6-1,TRBJ2-7,-,-,CASSEGIVRAAYEQYF,TGTGCCAGCAGTGAAGGAATAGTTCGGGCAGCCTACGAGCAGTACTTC
TRBV6-8,TRBJ1-2,medium-sized,-,CASSPREDRGYTF,TGTGCCAGCAGCCCTAGGGAGGATCGTGGCTACACCTTC
TRBV5-1,TRBJ1-4,-,TRBD1,CASSTDRNNEKLFF,TGCGCCAGCAGCACGGACAGGAACAATGAAAAACTGTTTTTT
TRBV28,TRBJ1-1,-,TRBD1,CASSLSGQGSEAFF,TGTGCCAGCAGTTTATCGGGACAGGGGTCTGAAGCTTTCTTT